This T cell receptor (beta chain) was documented in a study of cytomegalovirus exposure and HLA in healthy donors. Overall study results and limits: V- and J-gene trimming in TCR beta was tied to a missense DCLRE1C variant by an analysis performed later. Cytomegalovirus association was listed for 164 TCR beta chains.

Vbeta (60) and Jbeta (13) primers were used in the PCR. Per the original data handling: Around 76 million unique TCR beta chains, 10 million to 14 million shared, were counted in a later analysis. Some clones are missing from TCRdb's copy, which holds only in-frame ones; the method was immunoSEQ multiplex PCR. Clonal size and the V and J genes are those of that table, whereas D and trimming came from the DNA. The sample includes 110,000 to 150,000 clones, about a tenth of them seen just once. Details on this clone: Its specificity is not known. An end of the junction differs from the germline gene, which may be a read error.

There are 14 residues in the CDR3. The germline CDR1 and CDR2 sequences are SEHNR and FQNEAQ (reference sequence). The chain joins TRBV7-9 to TRBJ2-1, with D possibly matching TRBD1 (6 bases). The material sequenced was PBMCs. The receptor was isolated from a male donor in good health and CMV-seronegative. CDR3: CASRLDRSYNEQFF. CDR3 in DNA: TGTGCCAGCAGATTAGACAGGTCTTACAATGAGCAGTTCTTC.